The 9 T cell receptor beta chains presented below share a single source sample, sequenced in a study of cytomegalovirus exposure and HLA in healthy donors. PCR primers comprised 60 Vbeta and 13 Jbeta primers. The assay was immunoSEQ multiplex PCR, and TCRdb's table has in-frame clones only and misses some. The sample yields tens of thousands of clones, around 72% seen once. The sample consisted of PBMCs. These receptors were taken from a woman in her forties in good health and CMV-seropositive.

The chain is built from TRBV5-4 and TRBJ1-2; 9 nucleotides match TRBD1. Losses at the gene ends were 2 bases for V and 6 bases for J; bases not matched to a gene: 5. The length of the CDR3 is 14 residues. Germline CDR1 reads SGHNT; CDR2 reads YYREEE (reference sequence). The CDR3: CASSFPGTGHGYTF. The CDR3 region has the DNA TGTGCCAGCAGCTTTCCCGGGACAGGGCATGGCTACACCTTC.

The chain joins TRBV5-8 to TRBJ2-7; 7 nucleotides line up with TRBD1. CDR1 SGHTS and CDR2 YDEGEE come from the germline V gene. V gave up 4 bases and J gave up 4 bases; unmatched junction bases: 5. The CDR3 is 13 amino acids. The CDR3 is CASSRDSGYEQYF. CDR3 DNA: TGTGCCAGCAGCAGGGACAGTGGTTACGAGCAGTACTTC.

The V and J genes are TRBV10-3 and TRBJ2-2; 8 bases map to TRBD1. The CDR3 totals 17 residues. V was clipped by 0 bases and J by 0 bases; unmatched bases: 3. CDR1 and CDR2 (germline): ENHRY, SYGVKD. The CDR3 coding sequence is TGTGCCATCAGTGAGTCAACAGGGGGGACGAACACCGGGGAGCTGTTTTTT. Protein product: CAISESTGGTNTGELFF.

The rearrangement links TRBV5-4 to TRBJ2-3, with 7 bases lining up with TRBD2. J gave up 10 bases and V 4 bases, and 9 bases lay outside the gene matches. Germline CDR1 and CDR2: SGHNT and YYREEE (reference sequence). The CDR3 consists of 13 residues. In nucleotides, the CDR3 is TGTGCCAGCAGCCAATCGGGACTATCGGCGCAGTATTTT. Translation: CASSQSGLSAQYF.

The chain employs TRBV2 and TRBJ2-3; 7 bases are shared with TRBD2. CDR3 length: 14 residues. The J segment lost 2 bases and the V segment lost 6 bases, leaving 5 bases of the junction unmatched. Germline V CDR1 and CDR2: SNHLY, FYNNEI. The CDR3 protein is CASRDWDYTDTQYF. Here the CDR3 DNA reads TGTGCCAGCAGGGACTGGGACTACACAGATACGCAGTATTTT.

The CDR3 nucleotides read TGTGCCAGCAGTGAAAATGGAGGGGACAGTAGCTCCTATAATTCACCCCTCCACTTT. Encoded protein: CASSENGGDSSSYNSPLHF. This chain links TRBV2 with TRBJ1-6, with 7 bases lining up with TRBD1. Losses at the gene ends were 2 bases for V and 0 bases for J; bases not matched to a gene: 10. The V gene's germline CDR1 is SNHLY and CDR2 FYNNEI. This CDR3 is built from 19 residues.

The chain joins TRBV2 to TRBJ2-2; 7 bases match TRBD1. The CDR3 length is 15 residues. Germline V gene data show CDR1 as SNHLY and CDR2 as FYNNEI. The V and J ends lost 6 bases and 2 bases, in that order; junction bases with no gene match: 6. This CDR3 is CASRPGQSNTGELFF. CDR3 coding DNA: TGTGCCAGCAGACCGGGACAGAGCAACACCGGGGAGCTGTTTTTT.

The V and J genes are TRBV6-1 and TRBJ1-6, with TRBD1 matching 7 bases. Looked up from germline, CDR1 is MNHNS and CDR2 is SASEGT. The CDR3 is 14 amino acids. J was trimmed by 1 base and V by 6 bases; bases with no gene match: 0. The CDR3 nucleotides are TGTGCCAGCAGACAGGGGTCCTATAATTCACCCCTCCACTTT. Its protein product is CASRQGSYNSPLHF.

The chain is built from TRBV19 and TRBJ2-7; 7 nucleotides line up with TRBD2. Losses at the gene ends were 4 bases for V and 5 bases for J; bases not matched to a gene: 8. This CDR3 comprises 14 residues. From germline, CDR1 is LNHDA and CDR2 SQIVND (reference sequence). CDR3 nucleotides: TGTGCCAGTAGTAGGAGGTCCGGGGGGAACGAGCAGTACTTC. This translates into CASSRRSGGNEQYF. Full variable domain (outside the CDR3, taken from reference TRBV19 and TRBJ2-7): DGGITQSPKYLFRKEGQNVTLSCEQNLNHDAMYWYRQDPGQGLRLIYYSQIVNDFQKGDIAEGYSVSREKKESFPLTVTSAQKNPTAFYLCASSRRSGGNEQYFGPGTRLTVT.